The clone carrying this T cell receptor beta chain has only one observation. Its cognate antigen is unknown. Measured with immunoSEQ multiplex PCR; TCRdb has only the in-frame clones, and not every one. The repertoire holds over 25,000 clones, with roughly 71% as singletons. Patients had blood sampled at baseline and again on cycle 4 day 1 and cycle 7 day 1. V was trimmed by 3 bases and J by 9 bases, leaving 10 bases between them. This CDR3 is 12 amino acids long. Germline CDR1 SGDLS, CDR2 YYNGEE. This sample is drawn from a study of OX40 agonist ivuxolimab in advanced cancers. Findings of the study overall: The average count of expanded clones was higher among CD8+ T cells than among CD4+.

This clonotype was obtained from an adult with an advanced solid tumor such as melanoma, head and neck, liver or kidney cancer. This chain joins TRBV9 and TRBJ2-1; D may be TRBD1 (5 bases). The source was CD4+ or CD8+ T cells sorted from blood, collected in a trial of the OX40 agonist ivuxolimab. CDR3 nucleotide sequence: TGTGCCAGCAGCGCCGGAAGGGGTGAGCAGTTCTTC. Protein sequence: CASSAGRGEQFF.